This entry concerns a single T cell receptor (beta chain). This sample was taken from a study of blood T cell repertoires in COVID-19. Produced via immunoSEQ multiplex PCR; TCRdb's table is partial and in-frame only. The sample lists a few hundred thousand clones, over 75% occurring once. Looked up from germline, CDR1 is SGHRS and CDR2 is YFSETQ. The V gene lost 4 bases and the J gene lost 2 bases, with 13 bases spanning the gap. The CDR3 totals 14 residues. This chain links TRBV5-1 with TRBJ2-7; D gene unclear. This clonotype originated in a man aged 18 to 35 who had recovered from COVID-19. Sequenced sample: PBMCs or T cells enriched from blood (not recorded which). CDR3 DNA sequence: TGCGCCAGCAGCCCAGGTTTATCCACCTACGAGCAGTACTTC. This encodes CASSPGLSTYEQYF.